The clone carrying this T cell receptor beta chain was found a few times. Its target is not known. The germline V gene encodes CDR1 MDHEN and CDR2 SYDVKM. The CDR3 runs 13 residues. V shed 4 bases, J shed 7 bases, and the junction held 6 bases outside the gene matches. The data stem from a study of cytomegalovirus exposure and HLA in healthy donors. General study points: TRBV6-2, TRBV6-3 and other indistinguishable V segments were excluded. The study flagged 150 to 200 TCR beta chains as cytomegalovirus-associated.

The primer mix had 60 Vbeta and 13 Jbeta primers. The repertoire was sequenced with immunoSEQ multiplex PCR; TCRdb's copy has only in-frame clones and lacks some. The sample yields fewer than 200,000 clones, 70% to 90% seen once. Every donor was a healthy person donating bone marrow. The donors, nominally healthy at sampling, likely had unrecorded immune exposures. Sequencing was performed on PBMCs. This clonotype was sampled from a woman under 30 in good health and CMV-seronegative. J is TRBJ1-1 and V is TRBV28, with 7 bases fitting TRBD1. Here the CDR3 DNA reads TGTGCCAGCAGTTCAGGGGGGTCTAATGAAGCTTTCTTT. Its translation: CASSSGGSNEAFF.